What follows are 17 T cell receptor beta chains derived from one specimen sequenced in a study of blood T cell repertoires in COVID-19. This table comes from immunoSEQ multiplex PCR, and its TCRdb copy is limited to in-frame clones, with some not included. The sample gives about 180,000 clones, approximately 78% of which show up once; about an eighth is in the top ten. Sequences were obtained from peripheral blood. The receptors originated from an elderly woman with COVID-19, enrolled during active disease.

Worth noting for this clone: The same CDR3 also results from other DNA sequences found in this sample. The rearrangement links TRBV10-3 to TRBJ1-3; D remains unclear. The CDR3 runs to 13 residues. Between the trimmed V and J ends, which lost 5 bases and 2 bases, there was a span of 7 bases. Germline assignment: CDR1 ENHRY and CDR2 SYGVKD. In DNA form, the CDR3 reads TGTGCCATCAGTCCGGGAGCTGGAAACACCATATATTTT. Translation: CAISPGAGNTIYF.

V and J are TRBV7-2 and TRBJ2-7; D is possibly TRBD1 (7 bases). The CDR3 covers 17 residues. Germline lookup yields CDR1 SGHTA and CDR2 FQGNSA. The germline V and J ends were trimmed by 2 bases and 3 bases, with 20 bases remaining between them. CDR3 region: CASSLWLGGGLNYEQYF. In nucleotides, the CDR3 is TGTGCCAGCAGCTTATGGTTAGGAGGGGGCCTTAACTACGAGCAGTACTTC.

The V and J genes are TRBV5-6 and TRBJ2-2, with TRBD2 matching over 11 bases. This CDR3 comprises 16 residues. CDR1 is SGHDT, CDR2 YYEEEE, per germline. Losses at the gene ends were 3 bases for V and 6 bases for J; bases not matched to a gene: 7. The CDR3 nucleotides are TGTGCCAGCAGCTCCCCGGCTAGCGGGAGGTCCGGGGAGCTGTTTTTT. Its translation is CASSSPASGRSGELFF.

The chain recombines TRBV5-1 with TRBJ2-7; 7 bases match TRBD1. The germline V gene has CDR1 SGHRS and CDR2 YFSETQ. The CDR3 is made up of 12 amino acids. V lost 5 bases to trimming and J lost 2 bases; unmatched junction nucleotides: 1. The DNA of the CDR3 is TGCGCCAGCAGGGACAGGACCTACGAGCAGTACTTC. It encodes CASRDRTYEQYF. Full variable domain (outside the CDR3, taken from reference TRBV5-1 and TRBJ2-7): KAGVTQTPRYLIKTRGQQVTLSCSPISGHRSVSWYQQTPGQGLQFLFEYFSETQRNKGNFPGRFSGRQFSNSRSEMNVSTLELGDSALYLCASRDRTYEQYFGPGTRLTVT.

This clone was observed a handful of times. This rearrangement joins TRBV7-2 to TRBJ2-7, with D unclear. This CDR3 is 13 amino acids long. V was shortened by 2 bases and J by 6 bases, with 11 bases between the two germline ends. The germline gives CDR1 SGHTA, CDR2 FQGNSA. CDR3 residues: CASSLYRDREQYF. DNA of the CDR3: TGTGCCAGCAGCTTATACAGAGACCGCGAGCAGTACTTC.

The rearrangement uses TRBV25-1 and TRBJ2-2; tentative D call: TRBD2 (5 bases). V dropped 4 bases and J dropped 7 bases, with 10 bases sitting between them. The germline V gene encodes CDR1 MGHDK and CDR2 SYGVNS. This CDR3 comprises 13 residues. This CDR3 reads CASSGGLDGELFF. The CDR3 nucleotides read TGTGCCAGCAGTGGAGGGTTGGACGGGGAGCTGTTTTTT.

V is TRBV30 and J is TRBJ1-2, with D tentatively TRBD1 (5 bases). This CDR3 has 11 amino acids. CDR1 is GTSNPN, CDR2 SVGIG, per germline (reference sequence). The V gene lost 2 bases and the J gene lost 13 bases, with 14 bases spanning the gap. The CDR3 sequence: CAWSRGLGVTF. CDR3 in DNA: TGTGCCTGGAGTAGGGGCCTGGGTGTCACCTTC.

J is TRBJ2-7 and V is TRBV6-5, with 7 bases lining up with TRBD2. Germline loops: CDR1 MNHEY, CDR2 SVGAGI. The CDR3 length is 14 residues. J was trimmed by 9 bases and V by 6 bases; bases with no gene match: 14. The CDR3 DNA is TGTGCCAGCAGGTACGGGAGGCAGGGAATCTTGCAGTACTTC. Translating it yields CASRYGRQGILQYF.

This chain uses TRBV27 with TRBJ1-5, with a possible D match to TRBD1 (5 bases). CDR3 length: 16 amino acids. V gave up 6 bases and J gave up 1 base, with 16 bases separating them. CDR1 and CDR2 from the germline V gene are MNHEY and SMNVEV (reference sequence). The CDR3 reads CASRKGVGLSNQPQHF. The CDR3 DNA sequence: TGTGCCAGCAGAAAAGGGGTTGGCTTAAGCAATCAGCCCCAGCATTTT.

This clone has more than one count but fewer than ten. An end of the junction does not agree with germline; a read error may underlie this. CDR3 in amino acids: CASRLLTDTQYF. The CDR3 nucleotides read TGTGCCAGCCGTTTATTAACAGATACGCAGTATTTT. This chain joins TRBV12-3 or TRBV12-4 and TRBJ2-3; D not resolved. CDR3 size: 12 residues.

The chain is built from TRBV3-1 (or the pseudogene TRBV3-2) and TRBJ2-1, with 7 bases matching TRBD2. This CDR3 is built from 15 residues. V lost 3 bases, J lost 3 bases, and 5 bases stayed unmatched. CDR1 and CDR2 from the germline V gene are LGHDT and YNNKEL (reference sequence). The CDR3 reads CASSQKLAHYNEQFF. In DNA, the CDR3 is TGTGCCAGCAGCCAGAAACTAGCGCACTACAATGAGCAGTTCTTC.

On this clone: This may be a read error, as it is one base from a much larger clone. The rearrangement links TRBV3-1 (or the pseudogene TRBV3-2) to TRBJ1-5; D gene uncertain. CDR1 and CDR2 (germline): LGHDT, YNNKEL (reference sequence). The CDR3 extends over 14 amino acids. Trimming stripped 0 bases from V and 0 bases from J, with 3 bases between. CDR3 in DNA: TGTGCCAGCAGCCAAGACTATAGCAATCAGCCCCAGCATTTT. Its protein is CASSQDYSNQPQHF.

The rearrangement links TRBV4-3 to TRBJ2-2, with 9 bases aligning to TRBD2. With 1 base clipped from V and 4 bases from J, the junction kept 1 base outside the gene matches. This CDR3 has 15 amino acids. Germline V lookup: CDR1 LGHNA, CDR2 YSLEER. The CDR3 sequence is CASSQGLAVTGELFF. CDR3 DNA: TGCGCCAGCAGCCAAGGACTAGCGGTCACCGGGGAGCTGTTTTTT.

The rearrangement joins TRBV28 to TRBJ2-1; 7 bases map to TRBD2. Germline V gene data show CDR1 as MDHEN and CDR2 as SYDVKM. Losses at the gene ends were 5 bases for V and 3 bases for J; bases not matched to a gene: 4. The CDR3 sequence is 14 residues long. The CDR3 is CASSGTSVYNEQFF. CDR3 nucleotides: TGTGCCAGCAGTGGAACTAGCGTCTACAATGAGCAGTTCTTC.

The chain has TRBV4-3 and TRBJ2-4; 7 bases align to TRBD2. After removal of 2 bases from V and 9 bases from J, the junction contained 13 bases not matched to a gene. The CDR3 contains 16 residues. The germline gives CDR1 LGHNA, CDR2 YSLEER. DNA for the CDR3: TGCGCCAGCAGCCAATTGGCGGGGAGGGAGGCTAGCATTCAGTACTTC. Its translation: CASSQLAGREASIQYF.

V is TRBV18 and J is TRBJ2-7, with 10 bases identical to TRBD2. The V gene's germline CDR1 is KGHSH and CDR2 LQKENI. This CDR3 spans 17 amino acids. Germline trimming cut 3 bases from V and 4 bases from J; bases unmatched to any gene: 12. In DNA, the CDR3 is TGTGCCAGCTCACCCCCGGCTAGCGGGGGAGCCCTATACGAGCAGTACTTC. This translates into CASSPPASGGALYEQYF.

The chain couples TRBV2 to TRBJ1-2, with D hard to call. V was shortened by 6 bases and J by 0 bases, with 11 bases between the two germline ends. The CDR3 runs to 14 residues. The V gene's germline CDR1 is SNHLY and CDR2 FYNNEI. CDR3 sequence reads: CASRERSTNYGYTF. Here the CDR3 DNA reads TGTGCCAGCAGGGAAAGATCTACTAACTATGGCTACACCTTC.